Presented here are 30 T cell receptor beta chains from one specimen sequenced in a study of blood T cell repertoires in COVID-19. Only in-frame clones appear in the TCRdb table, and some are missing; sequencing was by immunoSEQ multiplex PCR. The repertoire consists of under 350,000 clones, with 85% occurring once and the leading ten covering more than 10%. Sequenced sample: peripheral blood. Every receptor here comes from a human donor in a cohort sampled during active COVID-19.

The J gene is TRBJ1-5, the V gene TRBV11-3; D is unresolved. The CDR3 is 11 residues long. CDR1 is SGHNT and CDR2 is YENEEA in the germline V gene. Trimming pared 4 bases from V and 7 bases from J, leaving 5 bases between. This CDR3 reads CASSSVQPQHF. In DNA form, the CDR3 reads TGTGCCAGCAGCTCCGTACAGCCCCAGCATTTT.

The chain is built from TRBV13 and TRBJ2-2, with no clear D. Per germline, CDR1 PRHDT and CDR2 FYEKMQ (reference sequence). With 3 bases removed from V and 7 bases from J, the gap between germline ends came to 12 bases. The CDR3 has 14 amino acids. The CDR3 nucleotides are TGTGCCAGCAGCTTGCACAATGGTGGCGGGGAGCTGTTTTTT. Protein sequence: CASSLHNGGGELFF.

This clone has only one observation. The chain couples TRBV27 to TRBJ2-1; 9 nucleotides align to TRBD2. This CDR3 region has 15 residues. Trimming removed 8 bases from V and 4 bases from J; junction bases left unmatched: 9. Germline V gives CDR1 MNHEY, CDR2 SMNVEV (reference sequence). CDR3 nucleotide sequence: TGTGCCAGCTACAAACCGGGACTAGCATACAATGAGCAGTTCTTC. Amino acid sequence: CASYKPGLAYNEQFF.

This chain uses TRBV5-6 with TRBJ2-7, with 7 nucleotides matching TRBD2. Germline CDR1 reads SGHDT; CDR2 reads YYEEEE. The CDR3 totals 13 residues. With 4 bases clipped from V and 3 bases from J, the junction kept 4 bases outside the gene matches. The CDR3 nucleotides are TGTGCCAGCAGCCGGACTAGTCTCTACGAGCAGTACTTC. It translates to CASSRTSLYEQYF.

This chain joins TRBV2 and TRBJ2-7; 8 bases agree with TRBD1. The CDR3 is 15 residues long. V lost 1 base to trimming and J lost 3 bases; unmatched junction nucleotides: 5. The V gene's germline CDR1 is SNHLY and CDR2 FYNNEI. CDR3 in DNA: TGTGCCAGCAGTGAAGGCACAGGGGGGTTCTACGAGCAGTACTTC. Translated: CASSEGTGGFYEQYF.

The chain carries TRBV2 and TRBJ1-5, with D possibly being TRBD1 (6 bases). The CDR3 consists of 15 residues. The V and J ends lost 5 bases and 1 base respectively, with 12 bases between them. Germline CDR1 and CDR2: SNHLY and FYNNEI. CDR3 loop: CASSTHRVSNQPQHF. In DNA form, the CDR3 reads TGTGCCAGCAGTACTCACAGGGTGAGCAATCAGCCCCAGCATTTT.

V and J are TRBV27 and TRBJ2-7; the match to TRBD2 covers 7 bases. This CDR3 region has 14 residues. Germline assignment: CDR1 MNHEY and CDR2 SMNVEV (reference sequence). V gave up 6 bases and J gave up 2 bases; unmatched junction bases: 7. DNA for the CDR3: TGTGCCAGCAGAGCAAGCGGGACCCCCTACGAGCAGTACTTC. Translated, it gives CASRASGTPYEQYF.

The chain has TRBV7-9 and TRBJ1-1; D is unresolved. Between the trimmed V and J ends, which lost 4 bases and 10 bases, there was a span of 13 bases. The germline V gene has CDR1 SEHNR and CDR2 FQNEAQ (reference sequence). This CDR3 spans 12 amino acids. This chain's CDR3 is CASSSAAGGAFF. The DNA for the CDR3 is TGTGCCAGCAGCTCTGCGGCGGGAGGAGCTTTCTTT.

This rearrangement joins TRBV24-1 to TRBJ2-2; 11 bases match TRBD1. Looked up from germline, CDR1 is KGHDR and CDR2 is SFDVKD. V trimming: 7 bases; J trimming: 6 bases; junction bases outside the gene matches: 6. The CDR3 has 15 residues. CDR3 nucleotide sequence: TGTGCCACCAGGAAAGGGACAGGGGGGCCCGGGGAGCTGTTTTTT. Its translation is CATRKGTGGPGELFF.

This clone was found once. The rearrangement uses TRBV9 and TRBJ2-5; possibly TRBD1 for D (6 bases). Deletions cut 0 bases from V and 8 bases from J, with 17 bases between. CDR3 length equals 15 residues. CDR1 and CDR2 from the germline V gene are SGDLS and YYNGEE. CDR3 loop: CASSVASDSGETQYF. As DNA, the CDR3 is TGTGCCAGCAGCGTAGCCTCGGACTCAGGGGAAACCCAGTACTTC.

The rearrangement links TRBV7-9 to TRBJ1-5; 8 bases are shared with TRBD1. This CDR3 contains 14 residues. Germline lookup yields CDR1 SEHNR and CDR2 FQNEAQ (reference sequence). The V gene end was trimmed by 5 bases and the J gene end by 7 bases; junction bases not matched to a gene: 7. CDR3: CASSGQGTGQPQHF. The CDR3 bases are TGTGCCAGCAGCGGACAGGGAACAGGACAGCCCCAGCATTTT.

V is TRBV2 and J is TRBJ2-1; 12 bases align to TRBD2. This CDR3 is built from 15 residues. CDR1 SNHLY and CDR2 FYNNEI come from the germline V gene. V was clipped by 2 bases and J by 4 bases; unmatched bases: 0. The chain's CDR3 is CASSELAGGYNEQFF. The CDR3 DNA reads as TGTGCCAGCAGTGAACTAGCGGGAGGGTACAATGAGCAGTTCTTC.

The V gene is TRBV7-3, the J gene TRBJ2-6; D gene unclear. V dropped 5 bases and J dropped 2 bases, with 7 bases sitting between them. The V gene's germline CDR1 is SGHTA and CDR2 FQGTGA. CDR3 size: 14 residues. The CDR3 nucleotides are TGTGCCAGCAGCCCCGAGACTGGGGCCAACGTCCTGACTTTC. Its protein is CASSPETGANVLTF.

This chain joins TRBV18 and TRBJ2-7; 8 positions match TRBD1. CDR1 is KGHSH and CDR2 is LQKENI in the germline V gene. The ends lost 5 bases at V and 1 base at J; junction bases unmatched: 4. The CDR3 consists of 14 residues. In nucleotides, the CDR3 is TGTGCCAGCTCAGGGGACAGGACATCCTACGAGCAGTACTTC. As protein: CASSGDRTSYEQYF.

The chain carries TRBV4-2 and TRBJ2-7; D gene unclear. V was clipped by 0 bases and J by 1 base, with 10 bases between them. This CDR3 contains 15 residues. Germline CDR1 LGHNA, CDR2 YNFKEQ. The CDR3 coding sequence is TGTGCCAGCAGCCAAGATCTCCCCGGGTCCTACGAGCAGTACTTC. It yields the protein CASSQDLPGSYEQYF.

The chain links TRBV6-5 to TRBJ1-2; TRBD1 might be the D (6 bases). Looked up from germline, CDR1 is MNHEY and CDR2 is SVGAGI. Trimming took off 6 bases at V and 4 bases at J, with 12 bases between the two ends. This CDR3 is 13 amino acids long. CDR3 region: CASSKGQIYGYTF. The DNA for the CDR3 is TGTGCCAGCAGCAAAGGACAGATCTATGGCTACACCTTC.

This clone occurred a few times. The rearrangement links TRBV6-4 to TRBJ2-2; weak D call: TRBD2 (5 bases). V lost 3 bases and J 0 bases, leaving 8 bases between the germline ends. Germline values: CDR1 MRHNA, CDR2 SNTAGT. The CDR3 consists of 15 residues. CDR3 in amino acids: CASSDAEANTGELFF. CDR3 in DNA: TGTGCCAGCAGTGATGCGGAGGCGAACACCGGGGAGCTGTTTTTT.

The gene calls are TRBV7-6 and TRBJ1-1; a weak D match, TRBD1 (5 bases). There are 13 residues in the CDR3. Germline CDR1 SGHVS, CDR2 FNYEAQ. Trimming took off 3 bases at V and 1 base at J, with 6 bases between the two ends. CDR3 region: CASSLGRNTEAFF. As DNA, the CDR3 is TGTGCCAGCAGCTTGGGGCGGAACACTGAAGCTTTCTTT.

The chain combines TRBV27 with TRBJ2-2; possible D gene TRBD2, 5 bases. This CDR3 spans 12 amino acids. Between the trimmed V and J ends, which lost 6 bases and 6 bases, there was a span of 8 bases. Germline-derived CDR1 and CDR2 are MNHEY and SMNVEV (reference sequence). Here the CDR3 reads CASSPGAGELFF. The CDR3 region has the DNA TGTGCCAGCAGCCCCGGGGCCGGGGAGCTGTTTTTT.

The chain combines TRBV27 with TRBJ1-6; 7 bases are shared with TRBD1. Trimming removed 4 bases from V and 7 bases from J; junction bases left unmatched: 7. The germline gives CDR1 MNHEY, CDR2 SMNVEV (reference sequence). The CDR3 extends over 15 amino acids. The CDR3 DNA reads as TGTGCCAGCAGTTCATACCGGGACAGAAATTCACCCCTCCACTTT. Translation: CASSSYRDRNSPLHF.

This chain uses TRBV25-1 with TRBJ2-1; D is undetermined. Trimming removed 5 bases from V and 3 bases from J, with 2 bases in between. The CDR3 extends over 11 amino acids. Germline CDR1 is MGHDK and CDR2 is SYGVNS. The CDR3 is CASSLYNEQFF. The CDR3 DNA reads as TGTGCCAGCAGTCTCTACAATGAGCAGTTCTTC. The complete variable domain, with remaining parts taken from reference TRBV25-1 and TRBJ2-1, reads EADIYQTPRYLVIGTGKKITLECSQTMGHDKMYWYQQDPGMELHLIHYSYGVNSTEKGDLSSESTVSRIRTEHFPLTLESARPSHTSQYLCASSLYNEQFFGPGTRLTVL.

This clone was counted a few times. The chain links TRBV6-6 to TRBJ2-4; possibly TRBD1 for D (5 bases). V dropped 7 bases and J dropped 4 bases, with 11 bases sitting between them. CDR1 is MNHNY, CDR2 SVGAGI, per germline (reference sequence). The CDR3 spans 13 residues. CDR3: CASTPPGKNIQYF. The CDR3 DNA reads TGTGCCAGCACCCCCCCAGGGAAAAACATTCAGTACTTC.

The V and J genes are TRBV6-2 or TRBV6-3 and TRBJ2-7; 7 nucleotides match TRBD2. The CDR3 consists of 17 residues. Trimming removed 0 bases from V and 0 bases from J; junction bases left unmatched: 8. Germline V gene lookup returns CDR1 MNHEY and CDR2 SVGEGT. The CDR3 nucleotides read TGTGCCAGCAGTTACTCGGTCGGGGGGACCCGCTCCTACGAGCAGTACTTC. Protein sequence: CASSYSVGGTRSYEQYF.

CDR3 DNA sequence: TGTGCCTGGAGTGCGACAGGGATGACTGAAGCTTTCTTT. This sequence encodes CAWSATGMTEAFF. This sequence joins TRBV30 and TRBJ1-1; TRBD1 matches at 7 bases. The CDR3 loop spans 13 amino acids. The trim removed 1 base at V and 5 bases at J, leaving 4 bases unmatched. Germline V gene sequence: CDR1 GTSNPN, CDR2 SVGIG (reference sequence).

V gene TRBV28 combines with J gene TRBJ1-5; D is perhaps TRBD1 (5 bases). The CDR3 has 15 amino acids. Trimming took off 6 bases at V and 2 bases at J, with 14 bases between the two ends. In germline, CDR1 is MDHEN, CDR2 SYDVKM. The CDR3: CASSPGGGGNQPQHF. The CDR3 nucleotides read TGTGCCAGCAGCCCTGGGGGGGGTGGCAATCAGCCCCAGCATTTT.

The chain carries TRBV9 and TRBJ2-2; 9 bases fit TRBD1. The germline V gene has CDR1 SGDLS and CDR2 YYNGEE. J was trimmed by 2 bases and V by 7 bases; bases with no gene match: 6. The CDR3 consists of 15 residues. The CDR3 here is CASGPGQGNTGELFF. Written as DNA, the CDR3 is TGTGCCAGCGGCCCGGGACAGGGAAACACCGGGGAGCTGTTTTTT.

The V gene is TRBV3-1 (or the pseudogene TRBV3-2), the J gene TRBJ2-6, with 8 bases aligning to TRBD2. This CDR3 has 18 residues. CDR1 and CDR2 (germline): LGHDT, YNNKEL (reference sequence). V trimming: 7 bases; J trimming: 0 bases; junction bases outside the gene matches: 11. The CDR3 DNA sequence: TGTGCCAGCACCCTACGGGGGGGGCCTTACTCTGGGGCCAACGTCCTGACTTTC. As protein: CASTLRGGPYSGANVLTF.

The CDR3 region has the DNA TGTGCCAGCAGTTCCTCGGGCGCGGGGAGGGTCGAGCAGTACTTC. Translated, it gives CASSSSGAGRVEQYF. This sequence joins TRBV6-5 and TRBJ2-7; 7 nucleotides line up with TRBD2. The CDR3 extends over 15 amino acids. Germline-derived CDR1 and CDR2 are MNHEY and SVGAGI. The V and J ends lost 4 bases and 6 bases, in that order; junction bases with no gene match: 12.

The chain recombines TRBV7-2 with TRBJ2-1; 8 bases are a match to TRBD2. Germline V gene lookup returns CDR1 SGHTA and CDR2 FQGNSA. The CDR3 runs 15 residues. Trimming took 2 bases from V and 8 from J; bases not matched to a gene: 8. CDR3 DNA: TGTGCCAGCAGCTTACAAGCGGGAGACGTCTATGAGCAGTTCTTC. Protein product: CASSLQAGDVYEQFF.

This clone was found a few times. The genes are TRBV28 and TRBJ2-7; D is ambiguous. There are 12 residues in the CDR3. Germline CDR1 is MDHEN and CDR2 is SYDVKM. V lost 3 bases, J lost 6 bases, and 9 bases lay in between. CDR3 amino acids: CASSFKRSEQYF. The CDR3 nucleotides are TGTGCCAGCAGTTTCAAGAGATCCGAGCAGTACTTC.